A single sample is the source of the 14 T cell receptor beta chains below, sequenced in a study of radiotherapy plus CTLA-4 blockade in lung cancer. The assay was immunoSEQ multiplex PCR, and TCRdb's table has in-frame clones only and misses some. The sample consists of about 51,000 clones, around 79% of them appearing once. The sequences come from peripheral blood, collected from a patient treated with radiotherapy plus ipilimumab. All receptors derive from a human donor with non-small cell lung cancer whose response to radiotherapy plus ipilimumab could not be evaluated.

V usage is TRBV19 and J usage is TRBJ1-5; D possibly corresponds to TRBD1 (5 bases). The CDR3 has 13 residues. Germline V gene lookup returns CDR1 LNHDA and CDR2 SQIVND (reference sequence). V was cut by 7 bases and J by 3 bases, with 10 bases left in between. CDR3 sequence reads: CASKDTVNQPQHF. The CDR3 nucleotides are TGTGCCAGTAAGGACACCGTCAATCAGCCCCAGCATTTT.

The rearrangement joins TRBV7-8 to TRBJ1-2; unclear D gene. Germline V gene lookup returns CDR1 SGHVS and CDR2 FQNEAQ. This CDR3 is 14 amino acids long. V lost 3 bases, J lost 3 bases, and 11 bases lay in between. This CDR3 is CASSLSIVDYGYTF. CDR3 bases: TGTGCCAGCAGCTTGAGTATTGTGGACTATGGCTACACCTTC.

V gene TRBV7-2 combines with J gene TRBJ2-4, with a weak D call TRBD2 (5 bases). CDR1 SGHTA and CDR2 FQGNSA come from the germline V gene. This CDR3 is built from 18 residues. Trimming took 5 bases from V and 1 from J, leaving 21 bases between them. The CDR3 DNA reads TGTGCCAGCAGCCCACAAGTTCGGTTTGGGAGTGCCAAAAACATTCAGTACTTC. This encodes CASSPQVRFGSAKNIQYF. Full variable domain (rest looked up from reference TRBV7-2 and TRBJ2-4): GAGVSQSPSNKVTEKGKDVELRCDPISGHTALYWYRQSLGQGLEFLIYFQGNSAPDKSGLPSDRFSAERTGGSVSTLTIQRTQQEDSAVYLCASSPQVRFGSAKNIQYFGAGTRLSVL.

The V gene is TRBV30, the J gene TRBJ2-3; D gene uncertain. CDR1 and CDR2 from the germline V gene are GTSNPN and SVGIG (reference sequence). Between the trimmed V and J ends, which lost 1 base and 0 bases, there was a span of 5 bases. The CDR3 extends over 13 amino acids. The CDR3 bases are TGTGCCTGGAGTGGTATTAGCACAGATACGCAGTATTTT. It translates to CAWSGISTDTQYF.

The rearrangement links TRBV27 to TRBJ1-1; D uncertain. CDR3 length: 13 amino acids. CDR1 is MNHEY and CDR2 is SMNVEV in the germline V gene (reference sequence). V was trimmed by 2 bases and J by 6 bases, leaving 10 bases between them. The CDR3 region has the DNA TGTGCCAGCAGTTTAGGAGGGCTCGCTGAAGCTTTCTTT. This gives the protein CASSLGGLAEAFF.

The chain has TRBV15 and TRBJ2-7, with D possibly matching TRBD1 (5 bases). Per the germline V gene, CDR1 is LNHNV and CDR2 is YYDKDF (reference sequence). V shed 2 bases and J shed 9 bases, with 11 bases lying between them. CDR3 length equals 12 residues. The chain's CDR3 is CATSRPLQGQYF. The CDR3 DNA sequence: TGTGCCACCAGCAGACCCCTTCAGGGGCAGTACTTC.

The rearrangement uses TRBV7-2 and TRBJ2-7; 10 positions match TRBD1. J lost 8 bases, V lost 5 bases, and 24 bases had no gene match. The germline gives CDR1 SGHTA, CDR2 FQGNSA. The CDR3 is 19 amino acids. CDR3 DNA sequence: TGTGCCAGCAGCCCTAGCGTCGGGCGACAGGGGGCATGGCTGATGAAGCAGTACTTC. Protein: CASSPSVGRQGAWLMKQYF. Full variable domain (remainder filled in from reference TRBV7-2 and TRBJ2-7): GAGVSQSPSNKVTEKGKDVELRCDPISGHTALYWYRQSLGQGLEFLIYFQGNSAPDKSGLPSDRFSAERTGGSVSTLTIQRTQQEDSAVYLCASSPSVGRQGAWLMKQYFGPGTRLTVT.

The chain joins TRBV6-5 to TRBJ2-7; weak D call: TRBD2 (6 bases). The CDR3 totals 15 residues. Trimming removed 5 bases from V and 2 bases from J, with 16 bases in between. Germline assignment: CDR1 MNHEY and CDR2 SVGAGI. This chain's CDR3 is CASSPRWGVAYEQYF. The CDR3 DNA follows: TGTGCCAGCAGTCCCCGATGGGGGGTTGCCTACGAGCAGTACTTC.

This clone was observed a few times. The chain recombines TRBV19 with TRBJ1-1; D is possibly TRBD1 (5 bases). The germline V and J ends were trimmed by 6 bases and 2 bases, with 16 bases remaining between them. Looked up from germline, CDR1 is LNHDA and CDR2 is SQIVND (reference sequence). The CDR3 has 15 amino acids. CDR3 in amino acids: CASRSVGAGNTEAFF. CDR3 nucleotides: TGTGCCAGTAGGAGTGTAGGGGCAGGCAACACTGAAGCTTTCTTT.

This CDR3 reads CASRADYGYTF. The CDR3 region has the DNA TGTGCCAGCAGAGCTGACTATGGCTACACCTTC. The chain combines TRBV6-6 with TRBJ1-2; D ambiguous. Trimming shortened V by 6 bases and J by 3 bases, and 5 bases separated the two germline ends. The CDR3 sequence is 11 residues long. Germline V CDR1 and CDR2: MNHNY, SVGAGI (reference sequence).

V gene TRBV5-6 combines with J gene TRBJ2-7; possible D gene TRBD2, 6 bases. The CDR3 spans 15 residues. Trimming stripped 5 bases from V and 7 bases from J, with 22 bases between. Germline V gene sequence: CDR1 SGHDT, CDR2 YYEEEE. The CDR3 bases are TGTGCCAGCAGTTCTCCGGGACTGAAGACTGGGGAGCAGTACTTC. Residues: CASSSPGLKTGEQYF.

The chain recombines TRBV4-3 with TRBJ2-1; 12 nucleotides match TRBD2. CDR3 length equals 17 residues. J lost 2 bases, V lost 4 bases, and 6 bases had no gene match. The V gene's germline CDR1 is LGHNA and CDR2 YSLEER. CDR3 sequence reads: CASSPGRTSGTYNEQFF. The CDR3 DNA follows: TGCGCCAGCAGCCCCGGACGGACTAGCGGGACCTACAATGAGCAGTTCTTC.

The chain combines TRBV27 with TRBJ1-5, with 8 bases identical to TRBD1. V shed 6 bases, J shed 0 bases, and the junction held 4 bases outside the gene matches. Per germline, CDR1 MNHEY and CDR2 SMNVEV (reference sequence). The CDR3 length is 15 residues. The CDR3 nucleotides read TGTGCCAGCAGACAGGGGGTGATTAGCAATCAGCCCCAGCATTTT. Protein sequence: CASRQGVISNQPQHF.

The chain carries TRBV4-3 and TRBJ2-1, with 12 bases that match TRBD2. Per the germline V gene, CDR1 is LGHNA and CDR2 is YSLEER. The CDR3 has 16 amino acids. Trimming removed 4 bases from V and 8 bases from J; junction bases left unmatched: 9. CDR3 coding DNA: TGCGCCAGCAGCCGCGGACTAGCGGGGCCAGGCGATGAGCAGTTCTTC. It codes for CASSRGLAGPGDEQFF.